These 27 T cell receptor beta chains were sequenced from one sample in a study of shared clonotypes between healthy human individuals. Produced via immunoSEQ multiplex PCR; TCRdb's table is partial and in-frame only. Of 2 million to 3 million clones listed, more than 85% are singletons. Material: naive CD4+ T cells from PBMCs. Subset reported: CD45RA+ positively selected. The receptors shown here come from a man aged 18 to 35 in good health. Some clones in this sample may be carry-over from other donors' samples.

The rearrangement joins TRBV13 to TRBJ1-5; 7 nucleotides match TRBD1. This CDR3 has 14 amino acids. CDR1 and CDR2 from the germline V gene are PRHDT and FYEKMQ (reference sequence). After removal of 0 bases from V and 7 bases from J, the junction contained 3 bases not matched to a gene. The DNA for the CDR3 is TGTGCCAGCAGCTTAGGAGGAGGGGGCCAGCCCCAGCATTTT. Translated, it gives CASSLGGGGQPQHF.

The chain uses TRBV5-1 and TRBJ1-4; D is possibly TRBD1 (6 bases). This CDR3 spans 17 amino acids. CDR1 and CDR2 (germline): SGHRS, YFSETQ. Trimming took off 4 bases at V and 3 bases at J, with 19 bases between the two ends. The CDR3 sequence is CASSRVRDTFSNEKLFF. The DNA of the CDR3 is TGCGCCAGCAGCCGCGTCCGGGACACCTTCTCTAATGAAAAACTGTTTTTT. The whole variable domain, filled in from reference TRBV5-1 and TRBJ1-4, reads KAGVTQTPRYLIKTRGQQVTLSCSPISGHRSVSWYQQTPGQGLQFLFEYFSETQRNKGNFPGRFSGRQFSNSRSEMNVSTLELGDSALYLCASSRVRDTFSNEKLFFGSGTQLSVL.

This clone was counted once. Other DNA sequences of this sample code for an identical CDR3. The chain combines TRBV30 with TRBJ2-5; D perhaps matches TRBD2 (5 bases). The CDR3 totals 12 residues. Germline V lookup: CDR1 GTSNPN, CDR2 SVGIG (reference sequence). With 0 bases removed from V and 4 bases from J, the gap between germline ends came to 6 bases. CDR3 sequence: CAWSVGGETQYF. In DNA form, the CDR3 reads TGTGCCTGGAGTGTTGGAGGAGAGACCCAGTACTTC.

The chain links TRBV19 to TRBJ2-3, with a possible D match to TRBD2 (6 bases). Trimming took off 6 bases at V and 3 bases at J, with 13 bases between the two ends. The length of the CDR3 is 14 residues. Germline V CDR1 and CDR2: LNHDA, SQIVND (reference sequence). CDR3 residues: CASRSPGETDTQYF. The CDR3, as DNA: TGTGCCAGTAGGTCCCCGGGGGAGACAGATACGCAGTATTTT.

V gene TRBV28 combines with J gene TRBJ1-2, with a tentative D call TRBD1 (5 bases). The ends were cut back, 5 bases at V and 8 bases at J, with 15 bases in the middle. The CDR3 is 13 residues long. CDR1 MDHEN and CDR2 SYDVKM come from the germline V gene. The CDR3 sequence is CASSTPRDGGYTF. CDR3 nucleotide sequence: TGTGCCAGCAGTACCCCCAGGGACGGGGGCTACACCTTC.

Here the CDR3 reads CASRNPAQETQYF. The CDR3 DNA sequence: TGTGCCAGCAGAAACCCGGCTCAAGAGACCCAGTACTTC. This rearrangement joins TRBV5-4 to TRBJ2-5; D is ambiguous. The CDR3 has 13 amino acids. The V end lost 5 bases, the J end lost 2 bases, and 10 bases lay between the germline ends. CDR1 is SGHNT, CDR2 YYREEE, per germline (reference sequence).

The V gene is TRBV5-5, the J gene TRBJ1-1; TRBD1 is a possible D gene (6 bases). The V gene's germline CDR1 is SGHKS and CDR2 YYEKEE (reference sequence). This CDR3 contains 15 residues. Trimming pared 1 base from V and 1 base from J, leaving 11 bases between. The CDR3 DNA sequence: TGTGCCAGCAGCTTGCGGGGGCCTACGAACACTGAAGCTTTCTTT. Translated, it gives CASSLRGPTNTEAFF.

The chain has TRBV28 and TRBJ2-1; weak D call: TRBD1 (7 bases). With 3 bases removed from V and 2 bases from J, the gap between germline ends came to 11 bases. Germline loops: CDR1 MDHEN, CDR2 SYDVKM. The CDR3 runs 15 residues. In DNA form, the CDR3 reads TGTGCCAGCAGTTTTCAGGGGGGAACCTACAATGAGCAGTTCTTC. Its translation is CASSFQGGTYNEQFF.

J is TRBJ2-7 and V is TRBV5-1, with TRBD1 as a possible D gene (6 bases). This CDR3 has 16 amino acids. Germline V lookup: CDR1 SGHRS, CDR2 YFSETQ. V lost 0 bases and J lost 0, with 13 bases in between. Here the CDR3 DNA reads TGCGCCAGCAGCTTGGAGCACAGGGTACACTCCTACGAGCAGTACTTC. Residues: CASSLEHRVHSYEQYF.

The sample holds one count of this clone. The chain employs TRBV5-1 and TRBJ2-3, with 8 nucleotides matching TRBD2. This CDR3 has 18 amino acids. Per the germline V gene, CDR1 is SGHRS and CDR2 is YFSETQ. Unmatched junction bases numbered 14, after V lost 1 base and J lost 4 bases. CDR3: CASSLYSGRGQGPDTQYF. CDR3 coding DNA: TGCGCCAGCAGCTTGTACAGCGGGAGAGGCCAGGGTCCAGATACGCAGTATTTT. Combining the CDR3 with reference TRBV5-1 and TRBJ2-3 gives the whole variable domain KAGVTQTPRYLIKTRGQQVTLSCSPISGHRSVSWYQQTPGQGLQFLFEYFSETQRNKGNFPGRFSGRQFSNSRSEMNVSTLELGDSALYLCASSLYSGRGQGPDTQYFGPGTRLTVL.

V is TRBV30 and J is TRBJ2-2; the D is unclear. The germline V gene has CDR1 GTSNPN and CDR2 SVGIG (reference sequence). The V and J ends lost 6 bases and 0 bases respectively, with 11 bases between them. The length of the CDR3 is 14 residues. CDR3 coding DNA: TGTGCCTGTTCCGGCCCCTCGAACACCGGGGAGCTGTTTTTT. This sequence encodes CACSGPSNTGELFF.

The chain uses TRBV2 and TRBJ2-2; 9 bases match TRBD1. V shed 6 bases, J shed 6 bases, and the junction held 8 bases outside the gene matches. CDR3 length: 15 residues. In germline, CDR1 is SNHLY, CDR2 FYNNEI. CDR3 nucleotide sequence: TGTGCCAGCAGACGAGAACAGGGGGCCGCCGGGGAGCTGTTTTTT. Translating gives CASRREQGAAGELFF. Variable domain in full (rest from reference TRBV2 and TRBJ2-2): EPEVTQTPSHQVTQMGQEVILRCVPISNHLYFYWYRQILGQKVEFLVSFYNNEISEKSEIFDDQFSVERPDGSNFTLKIRSTKLEDSAMYFCASRREQGAAGELFFGEGSRLTVL.

This clone has just a few counts. This sequence joins TRBV29-1 and TRBJ1-5; 7 nucleotides align to TRBD1. This CDR3 is built from 12 residues. In germline, CDR1 is SQVTM, CDR2 ANQGSEA. With 7 bases clipped from V and 6 bases from J, the junction kept 6 bases outside the gene matches. The CDR3 coding sequence is TGCAGCGCGACAGGGCCGGGTCAGCCCCAGCATTTT. It encodes CSATGPGQPQHF. Full variable domain (outside the CDR3, taken from reference TRBV29-1 and TRBJ1-5): SAVISQKPSRDICQRGTSLTIQCQVDSQVTMMFWYRQQPGQSLTLIATANQGSEATYESGFVIDKFPISRPNLTFSTLTVSNMSPEDSSIYLCSATGPGQPQHFGDGTRLSIL.

Turning to this clone: In the same sample, other DNA sequences code for this CDR3. The chain couples TRBV5-1 to TRBJ1-3, with TRBD1 as a possible D gene (6 bases). Germline V gene data show CDR1 as SGHRS and CDR2 as YFSETQ. The V and J ends lost 4 bases and 2 bases respectively, with 7 bases between them. The CDR3 is 13 residues long. The chain's CDR3 is CASSPGAGNTIYF. For the CDR3, the DNA is TGCGCCAGCAGCCCAGGGGCTGGAAACACCATATATTTT. Looking up the rest from reference TRBV5-1 and TRBJ1-3 gives the full variable domain: KAGVTQTPRYLIKTRGQQVTLSCSPISGHRSVSWYQQTPGQGLQFLFEYFSETQRNKGNFPGRFSGRQFSNSRSEMNVSTLELGDSALYLCASSPGAGNTIYFGEGSWLTVV.

The V and J genes are TRBV10-3 and TRBJ1-2, with D possibly TRBD1 on 6 matching bases. The CDR3 has 16 amino acids. V gave up 4 bases and J gave up 2 bases, with 17 bases separating them. CDR1 and CDR2 (germline): ENHRY, SYGVKD. In DNA, the CDR3 is TGTGCCATCAGTGGAAACCCTCAACAGGGAAACTATGGCTACACCTTC. The encoded protein is CAISGNPQQGNYGYTF.

The chain links TRBV29-1 to TRBJ2-1; D is uncertain. The V end lost 1 base, the J end lost 4 bases, and 5 bases lay between the germline ends. Germline values: CDR1 SQVTM, CDR2 ANQGSEA. This CDR3 region has 12 residues. The CDR3 protein is CSVEVGYNEQFF. DNA of the CDR3: TGCAGCGTTGAAGTAGGATACAATGAGCAGTTCTTC.

In this sample, this clone turned up once. The V call is TRBV9, the J call TRBJ2-1; the match to TRBD2 covers 8 bases. The CDR3 covers 15 residues. CDR1 is SGDLS, CDR2 YYNGEE, per germline. V gave up 0 bases and J gave up 3 bases; unmatched junction bases: 2. The CDR3 spells CASSVESGGYNEQFF. The CDR3 nucleotides read TGTGCCAGCAGCGTAGAAAGCGGGGGCTACAATGAGCAGTTCTTC. Supplemented by reference TRBV9 and TRBJ2-1, the full variable domain reads DSGVTQTPKHLITATGQRVTLRCSPRSGDLSVYWYQQSLDQGLQFLIQYYNGEERAKGNILERFSAQQFPDLHSELNLSSLELGDSALYFCASSVESGGYNEQFFGPGTRLTVL.

This chain connects TRBV6-5 to TRBJ2-7; D remains unclear. The germline V gene encodes CDR1 MNHEY and CDR2 SVGAGI. The CDR3 runs 14 residues. V lost 6 bases and J 2 bases, leaving 14 bases between the germline ends. Here the CDR3 reads CASSRGRPAYEQYF. Here the CDR3 DNA reads TGTGCCAGCAGCCGCGGCAGGCCCGCCTACGAGCAGTACTTC.

The CDR3 region is CASSPRCTNEKLFF. CDR3 coding DNA: TGTGCCAGCAGTCCCCGATGCACTAATGAAAAACTGTTTTTT. The gene calls are TRBV6-7 and TRBJ1-4; unclear D gene. TRBV6-7 is given ORF status, its function remaining uncertain. The CDR3 runs to 14 residues. Between the trimmed V and J ends, which lost 5 bases and 2 bases, there was a span of 9 bases.

V and J are TRBV4-3 and TRBJ2-7, with TRBD1 identical over 9 bases. The length of the CDR3 is 16 residues. V trimming: 0 bases; J trimming: 6 bases; junction bases outside the gene matches: 9. Germline V gene lookup returns CDR1 LGHNA and CDR2 YSLEER. CDR3: CASSQERGQGLFEQYF. The CDR3 DNA follows: TGCGCCAGCAGCCAAGAACGAGGACAGGGGCTTTTCGAGCAGTACTTC.

This rearrangement joins TRBV28 to TRBJ1-6; D gene uncertain. The germline CDR1 and CDR2 sequences are MDHEN and SYDVKM. With 6 bases removed from V and 7 bases from J, the gap between germline ends came to 13 bases. CDR3 size: 14 residues. Here the CDR3 reads CASSPARRNSPLHF. CDR3 coding DNA: TGTGCCAGCAGCCCCGCGAGACGGAATTCACCCCTCCACTTT.

This sequence joins TRBV6-5 and TRBJ2-7, with D perhaps matching TRBD1 (5 bases). V lost 6 bases, J lost 3 bases, and 12 bases lay in between. Per germline, CDR1 MNHEY and CDR2 SVGAGI. The CDR3 is made up of 13 amino acids. Here the CDR3 DNA reads TGTGCCAGCAGCGCACTGGACAACTACGAGCAGTACTTC. This translates into CASSALDNYEQYF.

The chain has TRBV25-1 and TRBJ2-3, with TRBD1 identical over 10 bases. With 4 bases clipped from V and 5 bases from J, the junction kept 9 bases outside the gene matches. The CDR3 extends over 16 amino acids. Germline lookup yields CDR1 MGHDK and CDR2 SYGVNS. The CDR3 coding sequence is TGTGCCAGCAGTGTCCCTGGACAGGGGGGAAGAGATACGCAGTATTTT. It is translated as CASSVPGQGGRDTQYF.

This clone is a singleton in its sample. The chain joins TRBV5-1 to TRBJ1-1; 7 bases fit TRBD1. The V segment lost 6 bases and the J segment 0 bases; nucleotides outside the gene matches: 11. In germline, CDR1 is SGHRS, CDR2 YFSETQ. CDR3 length equals 16 residues. Here the CDR3 reads CASTISAGGMNTEAFF. The CDR3, as DNA: TGCGCCAGCACCATCTCGGCAGGGGGGATGAACACTGAAGCTTTCTTT.

The chain combines TRBV2 with TRBJ2-5; 12 bases line up with TRBD2. CDR1 and CDR2 (germline): SNHLY, FYNNEI. There are 15 residues in the CDR3. Losses at the gene ends were 9 bases for V and 2 bases for J; bases not matched to a gene: 7. CDR3 sequence reads: CASLGLAGPQETQYF. The CDR3 nucleotides read TGTGCCAGTCTGGGACTAGCGGGCCCACAAGAGACCCAGTACTTC. Variable domain in full (rest from reference TRBV2 and TRBJ2-5): EPEVTQTPSHQVTQMGQEVILRCVPISNHLYFYWYRQILGQKVEFLVSFYNNEISEKSEIFDDQFSVERPDGSNFTLKIRSTKLEDSAMYFCASLGLAGPQETQYFGPGTRLLVL.

This clone was observed a few times. The rearrangement uses TRBV7-2 and TRBJ2-1; D possibly corresponds to TRBD2 (5 bases). Germline V lookup: CDR1 SGHTA, CDR2 FQGNSA. The CDR3 is 15 amino acids. Trimming cost V 7 bases and J 2 bases, with 15 bases left between them. In nucleotides, the CDR3 is TGTGCCAGCACCCTCTTTAGCGTAACCTACAATGAGCAGTTCTTC. It translates to CASTLFSVTYNEQFF.

Turning to this clone: Within the sample, other DNA sequences also encode this same CDR3. The rearrangement joins TRBV27 to TRBJ1-2; unclear D gene. Trimming took off 2 bases at V and 0 bases at J, with 10 bases between the two ends. Per germline, CDR1 MNHEY and CDR2 SMNVEV (reference sequence). CDR3 size: 15 residues. The CDR3 reads CASSLSRQTNYGYTF. CDR3 sequence (DNA): TGTGCCAGCAGTTTAAGTCGACAAACTAACTATGGCTACACCTTC.